One sample yielded the 28 T cell receptor beta chains listed below, sequenced in a study of naive and memory T cell subsets. Both TRBC1 and TRBC2 were covered by a beta constant-region primer of two equimolar oligonucleotides. Nested alpha and beta constant-region primers with the SP2 primer drove four PCR rounds on ligated cDNA. Via MiXCR, TCRdb re-called the UMI-ligation and nested PCR reads, giving one row per CDR3 protein. The sample has 80,000 to 95,000 distinct CDR3 sequences; 9% are singletons. Input material: naive CD8+ T cells from blood. The receptor set was obtained from a human donor in good health.

In its sample, this clonotype was seen a few times. This chain joins TRBV2 and TRBJ2-5, with 10 positions matching TRBD2. CDR1 and CDR2 (germline): SNHLY, FYNNEI. The V and J ends lost 1 base and 5 bases, in that order; junction bases with no gene match: 10. CDR3 size: 17 residues. The CDR3: CASSEGTSGTAIETQYF. CDR3 coding DNA: TGTGCCAGCAGTGAAGGGACTAGCGGAACAGCCATCGAGACCCAGTACTTC. The full variable domain, in which reference TRBV2 and TRBJ2-5 provide the parts outside the CDR3, is EPEVTQTPSHQVTQMGQEVILRCVPISNHLYFYWYRQILGQKVEFLVSFYNNEISEKSEIFDDQFSVERPDGSNFTLKIRSTKLEDSAMYFCASSEGTSGTAIETQYFGPGTRLLVL.

This clonotype was detected only a few times. V gene TRBV14 combines with J gene TRBJ2-3; 8 bases map to TRBD2. Germline loops: CDR1 SGHDN, CDR2 FVKESK. The V segment lost 3 bases and the J segment 3 bases; nucleotides outside the gene matches: 8. The CDR3 runs 16 residues. The CDR3 reads CASSHERERVTDTQYF. The CDR3 nucleotides read TGTGCCAGCAGCCACGAGCGGGAGAGGGTAACAGATACGCAGTATTTT.

This clonotype has a count of ten or more. V is TRBV6-2 or TRBV6-3 and J is TRBJ1-1; the D is unclear. In germline, CDR1 is MNHEY, CDR2 SVGEGT. This CDR3 region has 12 residues. The ends were cut back, 2 bases at V and 8 bases at J, with 9 bases in the middle. The CDR3 region is CASSYPEAEAFF. CDR3 sequence (DNA): TGTGCCAGCAGTTACCCTGAGGCAGAAGCTTTCTTT.

This sequence joins TRBV24-1 and TRBJ1-5; 11 nucleotides agree with TRBD1. Germline lookup yields CDR1 KGHDR and CDR2 SFDVKD. The CDR3 extends over 16 amino acids. V dropped 3 bases and J dropped 6; count of bases not matched to a gene: 6. The CDR3 nucleotides are TGTGCCACCAGTGATGGGACAGGGGGTTGGAGTCAGCCCCAGCATTTT. It encodes CATSDGTGGWSQPQHF.

This chain links TRBV28 with TRBJ2-7; no clear D gene. Germline CDR1 is MDHEN and CDR2 is SYDVKM. The CDR3 contains 14 residues. V lost 5 bases and J 3 bases, leaving 14 bases between the germline ends. The CDR3 sequence: CASSTLPTYYEQYF. In nucleotides, the CDR3 is TGTGCCAGCAGTACGCTCCCTACTTACTACGAGCAGTACTTC.

This clonotype occurred a few times. J is TRBJ2-7 and V is TRBV27, with 9 bases matching TRBD1. This CDR3 is 14 amino acids long. V shed 6 bases, J shed 13 bases, and the junction held 16 bases outside the gene matches. The germline V gene encodes CDR1 MNHEY and CDR2 SMNVEV (reference sequence). The CDR3: CASRSRDRAGRIYF. As DNA, the CDR3 is TGTGCCAGCAGGTCCCGGGACAGGGCGGGTCGAATCTACTTC.

CDR3 in amino acids: CASSLGLAQGLVEKLFF. Written as DNA, the CDR3 is TGCGCCAGCAGCTTGGGTCTCGCTCAGGGTCTCGTCGAAAAACTGTTTTTT. The chain couples TRBV5-1 to TRBJ1-4, with a possible D match to TRBD1 (5 bases). This CDR3 contains 17 residues. Between the trimmed V and J ends, which lost 0 bases and 8 bases, there was a span of 20 bases. The V gene's germline CDR1 is SGHRS and CDR2 YFSETQ.

This clonotype was counted ten times or more. This chain connects TRBV29-1 to TRBJ2-1, with a tentative D call TRBD2 (5 bases). This CDR3 is 14 amino acids long. Per the germline V gene, CDR1 is SQVTM and CDR2 is ANQGSEA. Between the trimmed V and J ends, which lost 0 bases and 5 bases, there was a span of 11 bases. CDR3 coding DNA: TGCAGCGTTGAAGAGCAGCGGAGAGACAATGAGCAGTTCTTC. Protein sequence: CSVEEQRRDNEQFF.

The chain uses TRBV5-1 and TRBJ1-1; D is unclear. Trimming left V 0 bases short and J 1 base short, with 16 bases between. The CDR3 consists of 17 residues. Germline V gives CDR1 SGHRS, CDR2 YFSETQ. CDR3: CASSLATVGPGNTEAFF. CDR3 DNA: TGCGCCAGCAGCTTGGCTACGGTCGGACCGGGGAACACTGAAGCTTTCTTT.

This clonotype was picked up a small number of times. The chain links TRBV18 to TRBJ1-3; tentatively, D is TRBD1 (6 bases). V lost 0 bases, J lost 2 bases, and 8 bases lay in between. Germline V CDR1 and CDR2: KGHSH, LQKENI. This CDR3 comprises 15 residues. The CDR3 bases are TGTGCCAGCTCACCACCGGGGGCCCCTGGAAACACCATATATTTT. Its protein product is CASSPPGAPGNTIYF.

Concerning this clonotype itself: It may be a read error: a sequence one base away is much more abundant. The chain uses TRBV12-3 or TRBV12-4 and TRBJ1-5; maybe TRBD1 (5 bases). The CDR3 is 16 residues long. V was shortened by 6 bases and J by 4 bases, with 19 bases between the two germline ends. CDR3 DNA sequence: TGTGCCAGCAGCTTGGTAGGGGTTAACGCGAATCAGCCCCAGCATTTT. Translation: CASSLVGVNANQPQHF.

This chain uses TRBV4-3 with TRBJ1-3; tentative D call: TRBD1 (5 bases). The V and J ends lost 0 bases and 0 bases respectively, with 12 bases between them. The CDR3 sequence is 17 residues long. Germline lookup yields CDR1 LGHNA and CDR2 YSLEER. The CDR3 DNA is TGCGCCAGCAGCCAAGATGGGACTCATGCCTCTGGAAACACCATATATTTT. It codes for CASSQDGTHASGNTIYF.

This chain joins TRBV25-1 and TRBJ1-1; TRBD1 matches at 9 bases. Germline values: CDR1 MGHDK, CDR2 SYGVNS. This CDR3 contains 12 residues. The junction had 6 bases not matched to a gene; V was cut back by 11 bases and J by 5 bases. The CDR3 bases are TGTGCCTCCCGGACAGGGGCAACTGAAGCTTTCTTT. Its translation is CASRTGATEAFF. Filled out from reference TRBV25-1 and TRBJ1-1, the complete variable domain reads EADIYQTPRYLVIGTGKKITLECSQTMGHDKMYWYQQDPGMELHLIHYSYGVNSTEKGDLSSESTVSRIRTEHFPLTLESARPSHTSQYLCASRTGATEAFFGQGTRLTVV.

This clonotype occurred a few times. The genes are TRBV6-2 or TRBV6-3 and TRBJ2-1, with 8 bases lining up with TRBD2. The CDR3 is made up of 16 amino acids. V lost 2 bases to trimming and J lost 2 bases; unmatched junction nucleotides: 5. Germline V lookup: CDR1 MNHEY, CDR2 SVGEGT. CDR3 DNA sequence: TGTGCCAGCAGTTACCCCCGGGAGGGCCCCTACAATGAGCAGTTCTTC. Its translation is CASSYPREGPYNEQFF.

This clonotype was counted a few times. DNA of the CDR3: TGTGCCAGCAGTCCAACCTCTAGCACAGATACGCAGTATTTT. Its protein product is CASSPTSSTDTQYF. The rearrangement links TRBV7-9 to TRBJ2-3, with unresolved D. Trimming took off 6 bases at V and 0 bases at J, with 10 bases between the two ends. The length of the CDR3 is 14 residues. Germline lookup yields CDR1 SEHNR and CDR2 FQNEAQ (reference sequence).

This clonotype was seen more than once but under ten times. This chain links TRBV6-5 with TRBJ2-7; TRBD2 is a possible D gene (5 bases). In germline, CDR1 is MNHEY, CDR2 SVGAGI. The CDR3 totals 15 residues. Trimming took 2 bases from V and 5 from J, leaving 16 bases between them. This chain's CDR3 is CASSYSEGPNHEQYF. The CDR3 bases are TGTGCCAGCAGTTACAGCGAGGGCCCGAACCACGAGCAGTACTTC.

This clonotype was observed a handful of times. The J gene is TRBJ2-1, the V gene TRBV11-1, with 10 bases matching TRBD2. Germline CDR1 reads SGHAT; CDR2 reads FQDESV (reference sequence). Trimming cost V 2 bases and J 7 bases; bases outside gene matches: 5. The CDR3 has 15 amino acids. CDR3 sequence (DNA): TGTGCCAGCAGCTTATCGTCTAGCGGGAGAAATGAGCAGTTCTTC. Encoded protein: CASSLSSSGRNEQFF.

In its sample, this clonotype was seen a few times. The chain employs TRBV28 and TRBJ1-1; 8 nucleotides agree with TRBD1. Germline V gene sequence: CDR1 MDHEN, CDR2 SYDVKM. CDR3 length: 16 amino acids. Trimming cost V 6 bases and J 0 bases; bases outside gene matches: 9. CDR3 region: CASRRPGTGMNTEAFF. CDR3 in DNA: TGTGCCAGCAGACGTCCCGGGACAGGAATGAACACTGAAGCTTTCTTT.

This clonotype has more than one count but fewer than ten. This sequence joins TRBV6-6 and TRBJ2-1, with TRBD2 matching over 9 bases. The CDR3 is 16 amino acids. CDR1 and CDR2 from the germline V gene are MNHNY and SVGAGI (reference sequence). With V trimmed by 0 bases and J by 5 bases, 5 bases remained unmatched. The CDR3 sequence is CASSYSGGRADNEQFF. CDR3 bases: TGTGCCAGCAGTTACTCAGGCGGGAGGGCCGACAATGAGCAGTTCTTC.

This clonotype was found once. V usage is TRBV10-3 and J usage is TRBJ2-6; the match to TRBD1 covers 9 bases. Germline V gives CDR1 ENHRY, CDR2 SYGVKD. There are 23 residues in the CDR3. The V gene end was trimmed by 6 bases and the J gene end by 4 bases; junction bases not matched to a gene: 28. The CDR3 DNA reads TGTGCCATCAGGACCTACGCGGAGAATGTCCCGGAACAGGGGGCGCAAGGGGCCAACGTCCTGACTTTC. Its protein product is CAIRTYAENVPEQGAQGANVLTF.

This clonotype has a count of ten or more. The rearrangement uses TRBV29-1 and TRBJ2-1, with D perhaps matching TRBD2 (7 bases). The germline V gene encodes CDR1 SQVTM and CDR2 ANQGSEA. V shed 6 bases and J shed 7 bases, with 22 bases lying between them. This CDR3 has 15 amino acids. The CDR3 reads CSVPRSSRGGNEQFF. CDR3 coding DNA: TGCAGCGTCCCCCGTTCGTCGAGGGGGGGGAATGAGCAGTTCTTC.

Written as DNA, the CDR3 is TGCGCCAGCAGCGATGGAACCTCGTACCCTGGCAATGAGCAGTTCTTC. Translating it yields CASSDGTSYPGNEQFF. The chain combines TRBV5-1 with TRBJ2-1, with unresolved D. Germline V gives CDR1 SGHRS, CDR2 YFSETQ. V lost 4 bases, J lost 6 bases, and 20 bases lay in between. The CDR3 sequence is 16 residues long.

This clonotype was observed a handful of times. Here the CDR3 reads CSASGTSSYEQYF. The CDR3 nucleotides are TGCAGTGCCTCCGGGACTAGCTCCTACGAGCAGTACTTC. This chain uses TRBV20-1 with TRBJ2-7, with 8 bases matching TRBD2. CDR3 size: 13 residues. V lost 6 bases to trimming and J lost 0 bases; unmatched junction nucleotides: 4. CDR1 DFQATT and CDR2 SNEGSKA come from the germline V gene (reference sequence).

The genes are TRBV7-2 and TRBJ1-2, with unresolved D. The CDR3 loop spans 14 amino acids. The germline V and J ends were trimmed by 1 base and 5 bases, with 11 bases remaining between them. Germline lookup yields CDR1 SGHTA and CDR2 FQGNSA. CDR3: CASSLEWQEYGYTF. In nucleotides, the CDR3 is TGTGCCAGCAGCTTAGAGTGGCAGGAGTATGGCTACACCTTC.

This clonotype came up many times. This chain joins TRBV29-1 and TRBJ2-7; the match to TRBD1 covers 9 bases. V lost 7 bases to trimming and J lost 4 bases; unmatched junction nucleotides: 8. Germline CDR1 is SQVTM and CDR2 is ANQGSEA. The CDR3 consists of 13 residues. The CDR3: CSAEDRGSYEQYF. Written as DNA, the CDR3 is TGCAGCGCCGAGGACAGGGGATCATACGAGCAGTACTTC.

The rearrangement uses TRBV4-1 and TRBJ2-4; no clear D. Germline V CDR1 and CDR2: MGHRA, YSYEKL. The CDR3 covers 15 residues. V lost 1 base and J 8 bases, leaving 15 bases between the germline ends. The CDR3 here is CASSQGWAELDIQYF. The CDR3 coding sequence is TGCGCCAGCAGCCAAGGTTGGGCCGAATTGGACATTCAGTACTTC.

This clonotype occurred a few times. The J gene is TRBJ1-3, the V gene TRBV10-3; possibly TRBD1 for D (6 bases). Trimming removed 2 bases from V and 2 bases from J, with 16 bases in between. CDR3 length equals 17 residues. CDR1 is ENHRY, CDR2 SYGVKD, per germline. This CDR3 is CAISEPGEYIPGNTIYF. For the CDR3, the DNA is TGTGCCATCAGTGAGCCAGGGGAGTATATTCCTGGAAACACCATATATTTT.

The table lists this clonotype with many counts. V usage is TRBV6-5 and J usage is TRBJ2-1; D gene unclear. V lost 0 bases and J 6 bases, leaving 9 bases between the germline ends. From germline, CDR1 is MNHEY and CDR2 SVGAGI. The CDR3 length is 14 residues. For the CDR3, the DNA is TGTGCCAGCAGTTACTCGATGGGGTCCAATGAGCAGTTCTTC. This translates into CASSYSMGSNEQFF.